The clone carrying this T cell receptor (beta chain) was seen more than once but under ten times. Trimming at V came to 6 bases and at J to 5 bases, leaving 8 bases not matched to a gene. The CDR3 is 15 residues long. The germline CDR1 and CDR2 sequences are SNHLY and FYNNEI. The library targeted TCRbeta and was prepared with unique molecular identifiers. One entry per CDR3 protein, called by TCRdb with MiXCR from the PCR reads. The sample consists of some 530,000 distinct CDR3 sequences, around 12% of them appearing once. The sample is drawn from a study of T-cell reconstitution after alpha-beta-depleted transplantation in children.

The gene calls are TRBV2 and TRBJ1-5; 9 nucleotides line up with TRBD1. This receptor was obtained from a human donor who donated a stem cell graft to a child with combined immunodeficiency. The sample was PBMCs from the stem cell graft donor, taken from the stem cell graft. The chain's CDR3 is CASRTGTGRHQPQHF. The CDR3 DNA is TGTGCCAGCAGAACTGGGACAGGGCGACATCAGCCCCAGCATTTT.